The rows below give T cell receptor beta chains drawn from one sample of a study of blood T cell repertoires in COVID-19. The table came from immunoSEQ multiplex PCR; TCRdb's copy has only in-frame clones and leaves some out. The repertoire has more than 250,000 clones, approximately 86% of them found once; the top ten carry over 2%. The material sequenced was PBMCs or T cells enriched from blood (not recorded which). These receptors came from a woman aged 18-30 years who had recovered from COVID-19. Each CDR3 is given without its conserved first and last residue. Size tells how often a clone was seen (once, few, many) or the class of an expanded clone, and some rows leave it out.

v_gene,abundance,CDR3aa
TRBV6-4,NA,ASSRESHTEAF
TRBV27,once,ASRLTGDIGNQPQH
TRBV5-1,NA,ASSLGTGLGFMETQY
TRBV9,NA,ASSVGLAGGLETQY
TRBV5-1,NA,ASSSRQLAGVSGELF
TRBV6-1,NA,ASSEVKKRGTGELF
TRBV14,few,ASSQERQDGKNLGTQY
TRBV28,once,ASSLPRDRTYEQY
TRBV7-9,NA,ASSRSDRVYNYGYT
TRBV19,once,ASSRIGTGNQPQH
TRBV14,once,ASSLNGAGGPLAEQY
TRBV7-8,NA,ASSLVPPGQSSGNTIY
TRBV10-2,NA,ASEGGGMAAGGKLTDTQY
TRBV5-6,NA,ASSLGTGIFYEQY
TRBV30,NA,AWSRDRRYNEQF
TRBV5-1,NA,ASSSWTAMNTEAF
TRBV4-1,NA,ASRDSEGGLKRDEQF
TRBV5-1,NA,ASSSARQGKKGYT
TRBV2,NA,ARWESGDSPLGANVLT
TRBV14,NA,ASSQYLGDTGELF
TRBV7-3,NA,ASSFTSGINNEQF
TRBV14,NA,ASSQWRGMTWDEQF
TRBV11-2,NA,ASSSGLAGRNEQF
TRBV3-1/TRBV3-2,few,ASSQPGHSQEGYT
TRBV9,NA,ASSVASDTSYEQY
TRBV3-1/TRBV3-2,NA,ASSQRGSENTGGYT
TRBV19,NA,ASSVTENNSPLH
TRBV4-1,NA,ASSSHSSGANVLT
TRBV16,NA,ASSQWSAGLVSSYEQY
TRBV5-1,NA,ASSLAGGDEAF
TRBV4-2,NA,ASSQVGQDNQPQH
TRBV2,once,ASRDIGAAGGPFSEQF
TRBV28,once,ASSPGTGDGNTIY
TRBV3-1/TRBV3-2,NA,ASSQDIDSTETQY
TRBV10-3,NA,AIRDINAEDTEAF
TRBV10-2,NA,AQPGAKNTEAF
TRBV4-1,NA,ASSQTSAGSTDTQY
TRBV12-3/TRBV12-4,NA,ASSLTANTEAF
TRBV7-2,once,ASSFDRGSGEQY
TRBV5-3,NA,ARSPGHPNEKLF
TRBV6-1,NA,ASSELVLATAYYEQY
TRBV4-1,NA,ASSQDPGEFQETQY
TRBV7-9,NA,ASSLVGQVLNEKLF
TRBV28,NA,ASSWGGAGNPDTQY
TRBV5-1,NA,ASSLGFGGNYEQY
TRBV5-8,NA,ASSSLPGTPNYEQY
TRBV9,NA,ASSVAATSGPTDTQY
TRBV11-3,NA,ASSPARGSEHTGELF
TRBV24-1,NA,ATGNQGQANTGELF
TRBV5-4,NA,ASSTYRAGEQY
TRBV12-3/TRBV12-4,NA,ASSSATYEQY
TRBV11-1,once,ASTNGGGGSSYEQY
TRBV20-1,once,SATSDTEAF
TRBV11-2,NA,ASSGSWGRDSSYEQY
TRBV15,NA,ATSRARSSYEQY
TRBV4-3,NA,ASSQVYRDSPLH
TRBV11-2,NA,ASSLFSTVPEQY
TRBV28,NA,ASMIQGYEQY
TRBV3-1/TRBV3-2,NA,ASSQGWDSYEQY